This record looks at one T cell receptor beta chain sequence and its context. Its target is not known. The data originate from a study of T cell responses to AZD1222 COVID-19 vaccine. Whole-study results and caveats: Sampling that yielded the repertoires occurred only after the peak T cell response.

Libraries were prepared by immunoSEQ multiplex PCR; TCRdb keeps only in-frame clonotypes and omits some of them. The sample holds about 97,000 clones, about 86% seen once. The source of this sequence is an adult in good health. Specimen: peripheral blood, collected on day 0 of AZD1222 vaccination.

CDR3 sequence: CASSVGGRANEQFF. CDR3 nucleotides: TGTGCCAGCAGCGTCGGCGGGAGGGCCAATGAGCAGTTCTTC. The chain combines TRBV9 with TRBJ2-1; 9 nucleotides align to TRBD2. This CDR3 has 14 amino acids. Germline V gives CDR1 SGDLS, CDR2 YYNGEE. V shed 2 bases and J 6 bases; nucleotides not matched to a gene: 3. The full variable domain, with the rest looked up from reference TRBV9 and TRBJ2-1, is DSGVTQTPKHLITATGQRVTLRCSPRSGDLSVYWYQQSLDQGLQFLIQYYNGEERAKGNILERFSAQQFPDLHSELNLSSLELGDSALYFCASSVGGRANEQFFGPGTRLTVL.